The 28 T cell receptor beta chains below come from one sample, sequenced in a study of post-analysis software for immune sequencing data. Incorporated into the TCR beta cDNA libraries were unique molecular identifiers, which served to reduce PCR and sequencing biases. TCRdb recomputed calls from the PCR reads with MiXCR, one row per CDR3 protein. Of hundreds of thousands of distinct CDR3 sequences listed, approximately 37% are singletons. Antigen specificity for these receptors is unknown. Study-wide points: Five TRBV segments, including TRBV5-6, TRBV5-1 and TRBV20-1, were more frequent in patients than controls.

The sequenced material came from blood. Receptors were obtained from a girl aged 2-15 years with multiple sclerosis.

The chain recombines TRBV6-6 with TRBJ2-3; 7 nucleotides line up with TRBD1. CDR3 size: 16 residues. The V gene's germline CDR1 is MNHNY and CDR2 SVGAGI (reference sequence). V trimming: 6 bases; J trimming: 1 base; junction bases outside the gene matches: 10. In DNA, the CDR3 is TGTGCCAGCAGCTGGACACAGGGGTTGGGCACAGATACGCAGTATTTT. Translating gives CASSWTQGLGTDTQYF.

This clonotype was seen more than once but under ten times. The gene calls are TRBV7-2 and TRBJ2-7; the match to TRBD2 covers 11 bases. Germline V lookup: CDR1 SGHTA, CDR2 FQGNSA. Losses at the gene ends were 2 bases for V and 4 bases for J; bases not matched to a gene: 16. The CDR3 length is 19 residues. The CDR3 sequence: CASSLIGTSGFGNQYEQYF. CDR3 DNA sequence: TGTGCCAGCAGCTTAATTGGGACTAGCGGCTTCGGGAACCAATACGAGCAGTACTTC.

The rearrangement joins TRBV10-3 to TRBJ2-3; 10 bases agree with TRBD2. The V gene's germline CDR1 is ENHRY and CDR2 SYGVKD. This CDR3 is built from 14 residues. The V segment lost 10 bases and the J segment 3 bases; nucleotides outside the gene matches: 7. The DNA of the CDR3 is TGTGCCACCTCCTTAGCGGGAGGAACAGATACGCAGTATTTT. It encodes CATSLAGGTDTQYF.

This clonotype appeared a few times. CDR3 bases: TGTGCCAGCAGCTTAAGCAGGCCCTCTGAAGCTTTCTTT. It translates to CASSLSRPSEAFF. The J gene is TRBJ1-1, the V gene TRBV7-6; D uncertain. The length of the CDR3 is 13 residues. Germline assignment: CDR1 SGHVS and CDR2 FNYEAQ. V lost 2 bases and J 6 bases, leaving 10 bases between the germline ends. The whole variable domain, remainder taken from reference TRBV7-6 and TRBJ1-1, is GAGVSQSPRYKVTKRGQDVALRCDPISGHVSLYWYRQALGQGPEFLTYFNYEAQQDKSGLPNDRFSAERPEGSISTLTIQRTEQRDSAMYRCASSLSRPSEAFFGQGTRLTVV.

The rearrangement uses TRBV15 and TRBJ1-2; TRBD1 agrees at 7 bases. The V segment lost 0 bases and the J segment 6 bases; nucleotides outside the gene matches: 4. Germline lookup yields CDR1 LNHNV and CDR2 YYDKDF (reference sequence). The CDR3 is made up of 14 amino acids. In DNA, the CDR3 is TGTGCCACCAGCAGAGATCTTGGACAGGATGGCTACACCTTC. This gives the protein CATSRDLGQDGYTF. Full variable domain (remainder filled in from reference TRBV15 and TRBJ1-2): DAMVIQNPRYQVTQFGKPVTLSCSQTLNHNVMYWYQQKSSQAPKLLFHYYDKDFNNEADTPDNFQSRRPNTSFCFLDIRSPGLGDTAMYLCATSRDLGQDGYTFGSGTRLTVV.

This chain uses TRBV20-1 with TRBJ2-1; D is unresolved. Deletions cut 3 bases from V and 8 bases from J, with 20 bases between. The germline CDR1 and CDR2 sequences are DFQATT and SNEGSKA (reference sequence). This CDR3 comprises 15 residues. CDR3 residues: CSARSFTTSIDEQFF. CDR3 DNA: TGCAGTGCTAGGTCGTTCACCACTTCAATCGATGAGCAGTTCTTC.

CDR3 region: CASSLRGAKETQYF. The CDR3 nucleotides are TGTGCCAGCAGCTTAAGGGGGGCGAAAGAGACCCAGTACTTC. J is TRBJ2-5 and V is TRBV7-2, with D perhaps being TRBD1 or TRBD2 (6 bases each). The CDR3 totals 14 residues. CDR1 and CDR2 from the germline V gene are SGHTA and FQGNSA. Deletions cut 2 bases from V and 3 bases from J, with 10 bases between. The whole variable domain, remainder taken from reference TRBV7-2 and TRBJ2-5, is GAGVSQSPSNKVTEKGKDVELRCDPISGHTALYWYRQSLGQGLEFLIYFQGNSAPDKSGLPSDRFSAERTGGSVSTLTIQRTQQEDSAVYLCASSLRGAKETQYFGPGTRLLVL.

This sequence joins TRBV7-2 and TRBJ1-5; D is uncertain. With 4 bases removed from V and 4 bases from J, the gap between germline ends came to 14 bases. The CDR3 totals 15 residues. The germline gives CDR1 SGHTA, CDR2 FQGNSA. The chain's CDR3 is CASSWSQARNQPQHF. The CDR3 DNA is TGTGCCAGCAGCTGGTCCCAGGCAAGAAATCAGCCCCAGCATTTT.

This clonotype turned up a few times. The V and J genes are TRBV7-2 and TRBJ2-1; maybe TRBD2 (5 bases). Germline V gene lookup returns CDR1 SGHTA and CDR2 FQGNSA. The V end was cut by 3 bases, the J end by 8 bases, with 14 bases between. The CDR3 spans 14 residues. The CDR3 nucleotides are TGTGCCAGCAGCTTCTCTCTCCCGAGGGATGAGCAGTTCTTC. Translating gives CASSFSLPRDEQFF.

V is TRBV29-1 and J is TRBJ1-1; tentative D call: TRBD1 (6 bases). CDR1 is SQVTM, CDR2 ANQGSEA, per germline. Trimming removed 4 bases from V and 2 bases from J, with 14 bases in between. The CDR3 extends over 14 amino acids. CDR3 residues: CSVAGAASNTEAFF. CDR3 coding DNA: TGCAGCGTTGCGGGGGCAGCTTCCAACACTGAAGCTTTCTTT.

DNA of the CDR3: TGTGCCAGCAGCTTAATGTCAAGGGTAAACACCGGGGAGCTGTTTTTT. It yields the protein CASSLMSRVNTGELFF. The genes are TRBV7-3 and TRBJ2-2; D is ambiguous. Deletions cut 1 base from V and 2 bases from J, with 11 bases between. The CDR3 length is 16 residues. Germline loops: CDR1 SGHTA, CDR2 FQGTGA.

This sequence joins TRBV20-1 and TRBJ1-2; no firm D call. Germline values: CDR1 DFQATT, CDR2 SNEGSKA (reference sequence). The CDR3 contains 12 residues. V was shortened by 5 bases and J by 5 bases, with 12 bases between the two germline ends. CDR3 sequence: CSAEINLYGYTF. The CDR3 nucleotides read TGCAGTGCTGAGATCAATCTGTATGGCTACACCTTC.

This clonotype was detected once. This chain joins TRBV29-1 and TRBJ1-3; D is unresolved. Per germline, CDR1 SQVTM and CDR2 ANQGSEA. The CDR3 is 14 residues long. Trimming removed 5 bases from V and 2 bases from J, with 13 bases in between. The CDR3 loop reads CSVTSTPPGNTIYF. The CDR3 DNA reads as TGCAGCGTTACTTCCACGCCGCCTGGAAACACCATATATTTT.

This clonotype showed up just a few times. The DNA of the CDR3 is TGTGCCAGCAGCTCGGCATTTAATGAAAAACTGTTTTTT. Its protein is CASSSAFNEKLFF. The gene calls are TRBV5-5 and TRBJ1-4, with D hard to call. Germline V gives CDR1 SGHKS, CDR2 YYEKEE (reference sequence). The CDR3 spans 13 residues. V was pared by 3 bases and J by 4 bases, with 7 bases between.

The rearrangement links TRBV10-3 to TRBJ2-1; perhaps TRBD2 as D (5 bases). Trimming removed 3 bases at V and 5 bases at J, with 26 bases between. The CDR3 length is 19 residues. Looked up from germline, CDR1 is ENHRY and CDR2 is SYGVKD. CDR3 sequence: CAISDPTEGRAIINNEQFF. For the CDR3, the DNA is TGTGCCATCAGTGATCCCACCGAGGGTAGGGCGATAATTAACAATGAGCAGTTCTTC.

This clonotype has a handful of counts. The chain carries TRBV5-1 and TRBJ2-1; the match to TRBD2 covers 9 bases. The CDR3 contains 16 residues. Germline CDR1 SGHRS, CDR2 YFSETQ. Trimming cost V 4 bases and J 8 bases; bases outside gene matches: 13. DNA for the CDR3: TGCGCCAGCAGCCCGGAGGTGCGGGGGGGCCTGGATGAGCAGTTCTTC. Its translation is CASSPEVRGGLDEQFF.

The V and J genes are TRBV9 and TRBJ1-4; D unresolved. Trimming took off 5 bases at V and 0 bases at J, with 14 bases between the two ends. The CDR3 length is 16 residues. Germline V lookup: CDR1 SGDLS, CDR2 YYNGEE. Written as DNA, the CDR3 is TGTGCCAGCAGGGCCCCAAGGGCAGCAACTAATGAAAAACTGTTTTTT. Translated: CASRAPRAATNEKLFF.

In this sample, this clonotype turned up a few times. J is TRBJ2-7 and V is TRBV4-1; 7 nucleotides align to TRBD2. The junction had 11 bases not matched to a gene; V was cut back by 1 base and J by 2 bases. The CDR3 runs to 17 residues. CDR1 and CDR2 from the germline V gene are MGHRA and YSYEKL. CDR3 loop: CASSQGAGGRVPYEQYF. In nucleotides, the CDR3 is TGCGCCAGCAGCCAAGGTGCAGGTGGGAGGGTCCCCTACGAGCAGTACTTC.

The rearrangement uses TRBV20-1 and TRBJ2-3, with TRBD2 identical over 10 bases. This CDR3 region has 18 residues. J gave up 3 bases and V 1 base, and 13 bases lay outside the gene matches. CDR1 and CDR2 from the germline V gene are DFQATT and SNEGSKA (reference sequence). The CDR3 region has the DNA TGCAGTGCTAGAGGCGGGGCGTCTAGCGGGAGATTAACAGATACGCAGTATTTT. Amino acid sequence: CSARGGASSGRLTDTQYF.

This chain connects TRBV28 to TRBJ2-5; 7 bases line up with TRBD1. V was clipped by 6 bases and J by 5 bases; unmatched bases: 6. CDR1 MDHEN and CDR2 SYDVKM come from the germline V gene. The CDR3 length is 13 residues. The CDR3: CASRVDRVETQYF. In DNA, the CDR3 is TGTGCCAGCAGGGTAGACAGGGTGGAGACCCAGTACTTC.

The V call is TRBV28, the J call TRBJ2-5; D unclear. In germline, CDR1 is MDHEN, CDR2 SYDVKM. V was pared by 5 bases and J by 11 bases, with 27 bases between. This CDR3 has 16 amino acids. The CDR3 loop is CASSPTTIPHQIGQYF. The CDR3 DNA is TGTGCCAGCAGTCCTACAACCATTCCTCACCAGATTGGGCAGTACTTC.

The V call is TRBV27, the J call TRBJ1-5, with 7 positions matching TRBD1. The ends lost 3 bases at V and 4 bases at J; junction bases unmatched: 3. The CDR3 consists of 14 residues. Germline V gene data show CDR1 as MNHEY and CDR2 as SMNVEV (reference sequence). The CDR3 here is CASSLTGMNQPQHF. The CDR3 nucleotides read TGTGCCAGCAGTTTGACAGGGATGAATCAGCCCCAGCATTTT.

This chain links TRBV20-1 with TRBJ2-7; TRBD1 matches at 7 bases. The CDR3 covers 15 residues. Unmatched junction bases numbered 12, after V lost 5 bases and J lost 2 bases. The germline gives CDR1 DFQATT, CDR2 SNEGSKA (reference sequence). DNA for the CDR3: TGCAGTGCTCGCCCCTCAGACAGGGCAACCTACGAGCAGTACTTC. It yields the protein CSARPSDRATYEQYF.

Of note for this clonotype: Being one base from a much bigger clone, this may be a read error. The chain has TRBV7-9 and TRBJ2-5; D uncertain. Germline lookup yields CDR1 SEHNR and CDR2 FQNEAQ (reference sequence). Trimming took 1 base from V and 4 from J, leaving 7 bases between them. The CDR3 runs to 13 residues. In DNA, the CDR3 is TGTGCCAGCAGCTTAGTACCACCAGAGACCCAGTACTTC. Encoded protein: CASSLVPPETQYF.

The chain links TRBV6-1 to TRBJ2-3, with TRBD2 matching 13 bases. Germline CDR1 is MNHNS and CDR2 is SASEGT. V lost 5 bases, J lost 0 bases, and 5 bases stayed unmatched. There are 17 residues in the CDR3. Here the CDR3 reads CASSRKGLAGSTDTQYF. CDR3 DNA sequence: TGTGCCAGCAGTCGGAAGGGACTAGCGGGAAGCACAGATACGCAGTATTTT.

Comments on this clonotype: An end of the junction does not agree with germline; a read error may underlie this. The V gene is TRBV12-3 or TRBV12-4, the J gene TRBJ2-7; D not certain. The length of the CDR3 is 14 residues. As DNA, the CDR3 is TGTGCCAGCAGTGTAGCTAAGGGCCGCTACGAGCAGTACTTC. It codes for CASSVAKGRYEQYF.

The rearrangement links TRBV7-2 to TRBJ1-2; 12 nucleotides match TRBD1. The junction had 7 bases not matched to a gene; V was cut back by 4 bases and J by 7 bases. The CDR3 contains 15 residues. Per the germline V gene, CDR1 is SGHTA and CDR2 is FQGNSA. CDR3 sequence (DNA): TGTGCCAGCAGCTGGTCCGGGACAGGGGGCTTTGGCTACACCTTC. Protein product: CASSWSGTGGFGYTF.

There are a few counts of this clonotype. The chain recombines TRBV12-3 or TRBV12-4 with TRBJ2-1; 11 nucleotides line up with TRBD2. There are 16 residues in the CDR3. V gave up 6 bases and J gave up 1 base; unmatched junction bases: 5. The CDR3 coding sequence is TGTGCCAGCAGCTCCCCTAGCGGGAGGTCCTACAATGAGCAGTTCTTC. This encodes CASSSPSGRSYNEQFF.